This T cell receptor (beta chain) was sequenced in a study of T cell responses to AZD1222 COVID-19 vaccine. Assay used: immunoSEQ multiplex PCR; TCRdb lists only in-frame clones, some missing. The data hold over 100,000 clones, with about nine tenths observed a single time. V was pared by 8 bases and J by 6 bases, with 13 bases between. The CDR3 is made up of 12 amino acids. In germline, CDR1 is MNHEY, CDR2 SVGAGI. This TCR derives from an adult in good health. The starting material was peripheral blood, obtained on day 0 of AZD1222 vaccination. This sequence joins TRBV6-5 and TRBJ1-1; D may be TRBD1 (5 bases). This chain's CDR3 is CASGRGRAEAFF. The CDR3 region has the DNA TGTGCCAGCGGGAGGGGAAGGGCTGAAGCTTTCTTT.